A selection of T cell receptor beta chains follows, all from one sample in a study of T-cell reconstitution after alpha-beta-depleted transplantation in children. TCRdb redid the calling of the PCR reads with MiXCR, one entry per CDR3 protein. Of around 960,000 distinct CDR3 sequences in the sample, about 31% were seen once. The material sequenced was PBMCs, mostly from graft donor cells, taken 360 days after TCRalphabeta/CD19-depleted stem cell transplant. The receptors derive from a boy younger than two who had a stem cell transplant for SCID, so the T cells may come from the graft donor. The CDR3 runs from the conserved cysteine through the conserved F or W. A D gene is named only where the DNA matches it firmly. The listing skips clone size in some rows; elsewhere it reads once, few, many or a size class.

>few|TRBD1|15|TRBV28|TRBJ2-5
CASSSSGTGEETQYF
TGTGCCAGCAGTTCCTCCGGGACAGGGGAAGAGACCCAGTACTTC
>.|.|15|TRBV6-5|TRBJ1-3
CASSYSGVDGNTIYF
TGTGCCAGCAGTTACTCGGGGGTGGATGGAAACACCATATATTTT
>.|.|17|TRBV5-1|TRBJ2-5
CASSWYKETGTRKTQYF
TGCGCCAGCAGCTGGTACAAGGAGACCGGGACTCGGAAGACCCAGTACTTC
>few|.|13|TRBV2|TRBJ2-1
CASSEALGGEQFF
TGTGCCAGCAGTGAAGCACTAGGGGGTGAGCAGTTCTTC
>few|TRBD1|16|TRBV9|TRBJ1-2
CASSGGQKLTNYGYTF
TGTGCCAGCAGCGGGGGACAGAAACTTACTAACTATGGCTACACCTTC
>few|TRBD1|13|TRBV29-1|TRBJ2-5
CSGRQGPLETQYF
TGCAGCGGCCGACAGGGTCCTTTGGAGACCCAGTACTTC
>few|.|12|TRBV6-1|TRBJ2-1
CASSEKYNEQFF
TGTGCCAGCAGTGAGAAGTACAATGAGCAGTTCTTC
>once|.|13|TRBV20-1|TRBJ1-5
CSANTGNNQPQHF
TGCAGTGCTAACACAGGGAACAATCAGCCCCAGCATTTT
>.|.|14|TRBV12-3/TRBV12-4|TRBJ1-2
CASSQQGPNYGYTF
TGTGCCAGCAGCCAACAGGGTCCCAACTATGGCTACACCTTC
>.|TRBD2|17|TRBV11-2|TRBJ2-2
CASSLDWAGGGTGELFF
TGTGCCAGCAGCTTAGATTGGGCGGGGGGCGGCACCGGGGAGCTGTTTTTT
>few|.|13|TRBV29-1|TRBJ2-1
CSVGREVPNEQFF
TGCAGCGTTGGGAGGGAGGTGCCCAATGAGCAGTTCTTC
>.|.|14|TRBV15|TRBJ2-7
CATSRQTTGYEQYF
TGTGCCACCAGCAGACAAACTACAGGTTACGAGCAGTACTTC
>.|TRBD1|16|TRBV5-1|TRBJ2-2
CASSLTGATNTGELFF
TGCGCCAGCAGCTTGACAGGGGCAACGAACACCGGGGAGCTGTTTTTT
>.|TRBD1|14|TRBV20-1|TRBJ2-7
CSAVRQGAGYEQYF
TGCAGTGCGGTACGACAGGGTGCGGGCTACGAGCAGTACTTC
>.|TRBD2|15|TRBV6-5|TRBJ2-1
CASSYIPGGLYEQFF
TGTGCCAGCAGTTATATTCCGGGGGGGCTCTATGAGCAGTTCTTC
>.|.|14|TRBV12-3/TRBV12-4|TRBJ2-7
CASSFAMGGYEQYF
TGTGCCAGCAGTTTTGCCATGGGTGGGTACGAGCAGTACTTC
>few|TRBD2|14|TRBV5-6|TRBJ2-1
CASSAGLAGNEQFF
TGTGCCAGCAGTGCTGGACTAGCGGGAAATGAGCAGTTCTTC
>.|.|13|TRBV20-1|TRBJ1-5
CSARQGRNQPQHF
TGCAGTGCTAGACAGGGCCGCAATCAGCCCCAGCATTTT
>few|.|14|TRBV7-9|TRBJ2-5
CASSLMTPVETQYF
TGTGCCAGCAGCTTAATGACTCCTGTGGAGACCCAGTACTTC
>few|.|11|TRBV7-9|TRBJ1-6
CASSAASPLHF
TGTGCCAGCAGCGCGGCTTCACCCCTCCACTTT
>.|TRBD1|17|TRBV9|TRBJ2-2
CASSIPRTGGDTGELFF
TGTGCCAGCAGCATACCCCGGACAGGGGGAGACACCGGGGAGCTGTTTTTT
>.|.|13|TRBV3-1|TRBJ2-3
CASSQGPADTQYF
TGTGCCAGCAGCCAAGGACCGGCCGATACGCAGTATTTT
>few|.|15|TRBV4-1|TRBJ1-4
CASSQDSGIDEKLFF
TGCGCCAGCAGCCAAGATTCGGGGATTGATGAAAAACTGTTTTTT